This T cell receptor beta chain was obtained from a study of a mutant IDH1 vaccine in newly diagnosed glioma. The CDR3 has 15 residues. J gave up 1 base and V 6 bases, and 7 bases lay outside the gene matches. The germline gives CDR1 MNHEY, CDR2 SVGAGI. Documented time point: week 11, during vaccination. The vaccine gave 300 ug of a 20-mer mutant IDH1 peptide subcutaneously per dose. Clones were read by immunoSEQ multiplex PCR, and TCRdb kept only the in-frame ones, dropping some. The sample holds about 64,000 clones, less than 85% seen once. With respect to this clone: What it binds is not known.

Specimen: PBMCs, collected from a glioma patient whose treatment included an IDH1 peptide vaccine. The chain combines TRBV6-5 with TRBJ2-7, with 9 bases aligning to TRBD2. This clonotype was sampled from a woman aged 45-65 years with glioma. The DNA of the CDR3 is TGTGCCAGCAGCAGTAGCGGGGGCAAATCCTACGAGCAGTACTTC. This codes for CASSSSGGKSYEQYF.